The 3 T cell receptor beta chains below were found in one sample sequenced in a study of post-analysis software for immune sequencing data. Sequencing libraries made from TCR beta cDNA carried unique molecular identifiers. TCRdb analysed the PCR reads with MiXCR anew, one entry per CDR3 protein. The sample comprises some 890,000 distinct CDR3 sequences, approximately 50% of which are singletons, and about 4.5% rests with the top ten. The antigens of these receptors remain unknown. Broader study findings: About five TRBV segments (TRBV5-6, TRBV5-1 and TRBV20-1 among them) occurred more frequently in patients than in controls.

The sample taken for sequencing was blood. The origin of the receptors is a girl under 18 with multiple sclerosis.

The chain combines TRBV7-8 with TRBJ2-1; no clear D gene. CDR3 length: 15 amino acids. Trimming cost V 7 bases and J 6 bases, with 19 bases left between them. Germline V CDR1 and CDR2: SGHVS, FQNEAQ. The CDR3 DNA sequence: TGTGCCAGCACCGAATCGGTAGTATCTTCCAATGAGCAGTTCTTC. The encoded protein is CASTESVVSSNEQFF.

The chain links TRBV29-1 to TRBJ2-5; D ambiguous. CDR1 and CDR2 from the germline V gene are SQVTM and ANQGSEA. The CDR3 spans 13 residues. Trimming shortened V by 7 bases and J by 2 bases, and 14 bases separated the two germline ends. The CDR3: CSGGETPQETQYF. The CDR3 nucleotides are TGCAGCGGCGGCGAGACTCCTCAAGAGACCCAGTACTTC.

The rearrangement joins TRBV3-1 to TRBJ2-3, with D uncertain. Looked up from germline, CDR1 is LGHDT and CDR2 is YNNKEL (reference sequence). This CDR3 has 14 amino acids. Trimming cost V 1 base and J 5 bases, with 10 bases left between them. The CDR3 sequence: CASSQVAPGDTQYF. CDR3 in DNA: TGTGCCAGCAGCCAAGTGGCACCGGGAGATACGCAGTATTTT.